One TCR beta chain is described in this entry. Sequencing was performed with immunoSEQ multiplex PCR; in TCRdb, only in-frame clones are kept and a portion is missing. The sample holds a few hundred thousand clones; 88% are singletons and the top ten take roughly 1.2%. This sample stems from a study of blood T cell repertoires in COVID-19. Study-wide context: Spain, Italy and the United States supplied samples that represented acute and convalescent COVID-19.

V was pared by 5 bases and J by 0 bases, with 7 bases between. The CDR3 extends over 12 amino acids. The V gene's germline CDR1 is SQVTM and CDR2 ANQGSEA. Participants reported their clinical history, and cohort assignment relied on those reports. Recovery among Cohort 3 donors was established by two negative PCRs, clearance, or symptom resolution. Sequenced material: PBMCs or T cells enriched from blood (not recorded which). The receptor was isolated from a woman under 30 who had recovered from COVID-19. V and J are TRBV29-1 and TRBJ2-5, with D uncertain. The CDR3 coding sequence is TGCAGCGTTTACGGTAACCAAGAGACCCAGTACTTC. This codes for CSVYGNQETQYF.